This T cell receptor (beta chain) was sequenced for a study of shared clonotypes between healthy human individuals. Study context: Two female and a few male donors aged 18 to 49 were enrolled. Findings of the study overall: Represented diversity (both genetic and exposure-history) was limited by the small number of donors. Rarefaction showed sorted-subset sequencing was incomplete despite large depth.

Method: immunoSEQ multiplex PCR; TCRdb's copy keeps in-frame clones and lacks some. The table shows about 2.3 million clones, with over 85% occurring only once. Germline CDR1 is MNHNS and CDR2 is SASEGT. With 5 bases removed from V and 0 bases from J, the gap between germline ends came to 12 bases. CDR3 length: 15 amino acids. Division of CD4+ cells produced a CD45RA+ naive subset and a CD45RA-negative memory subset. A remark on this clone: The antigen is not known.

The receptor comes from a young man in good health. Some clones in this sample may be carry-over from other donors' samples. The sample was naive CD4+ T cells from PBMCs. Described subset: CD45RA+ positively selected. The V and J genes are TRBV6-1 and TRBJ2-3; D tentatively fits TRBD1 or TRBD2 (5 bases each). CDR3 nucleotides: TGTGCCAGCAGTTTAGCCGGGGCTAGCACAGATACGCAGTATTTT. This translates into CASSLAGASTDTQYF.